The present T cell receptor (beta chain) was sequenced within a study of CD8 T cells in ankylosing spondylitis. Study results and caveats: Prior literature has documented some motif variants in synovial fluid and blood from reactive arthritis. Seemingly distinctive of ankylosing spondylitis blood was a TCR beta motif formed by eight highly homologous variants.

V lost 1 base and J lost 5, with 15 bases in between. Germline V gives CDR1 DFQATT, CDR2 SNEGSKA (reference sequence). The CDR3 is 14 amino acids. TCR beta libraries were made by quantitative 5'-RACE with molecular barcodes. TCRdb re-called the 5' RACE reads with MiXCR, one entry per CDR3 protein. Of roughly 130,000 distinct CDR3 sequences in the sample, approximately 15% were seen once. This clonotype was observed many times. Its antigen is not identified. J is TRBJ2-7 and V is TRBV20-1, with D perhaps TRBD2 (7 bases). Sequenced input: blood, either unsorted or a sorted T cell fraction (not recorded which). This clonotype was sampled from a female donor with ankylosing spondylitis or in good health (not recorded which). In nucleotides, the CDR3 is TGCAGTGCTAGAGGCGCTGAGGGGGGGCACGAGCAGTACTTC. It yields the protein CSARGAEGGHEQYF.